These 32 T cell receptor beta chains were sequenced from one sample in a study of identifying expanded T cells in peripheral blood. Libraries were prepared by immunoSEQ multiplex PCR; TCRdb keeps only in-frame clonotypes and omits some of them. Of approximately 110,000 clones in the sample, roughly 90% were seen once. What was sequenced was blood. The receptors derive from a person aged 18-70 years in good health.

This clone has a single count. The V and J genes are TRBV27 and TRBJ2-7, with TRBD2 identical over 7 bases. In germline, CDR1 is MNHEY, CDR2 SMNVEV (reference sequence). The trim removed 4 bases at V and 1 base at J, leaving 4 bases unmatched. The CDR3 is 14 residues long. The CDR3 here is CASSSPGGSYEQYF. Here the CDR3 DNA reads TGTGCCAGCAGTTCCCCGGGGGGTTCCTACGAGCAGTACTTC.

V and J are TRBV6-6 and TRBJ2-5; 8 bases agree with TRBD1. The junction had 2 bases not matched to a gene; V was cut back by 2 bases and J by 3 bases. Germline V gives CDR1 MNHNY, CDR2 SVGAGI (reference sequence). This CDR3 has 14 amino acids. The CDR3 coding sequence is TGTGCCAGCAGTTACGGGACAGGAAAAGAGACCCAGTACTTC. Amino acid sequence: CASSYGTGKETQYF.

The chain carries TRBV20-1 and TRBJ2-5, with D unclear. Germline V gene data show CDR1 as DFQATT and CDR2 as SNEGSKA (reference sequence). The germline V and J ends were trimmed by 3 bases and 2 bases, with 4 bases remaining between them. The CDR3 sequence is 11 residues long. CDR3 amino acids: CSASHQETQYF. For the CDR3, the DNA is TGCAGTGCTAGTCATCAAGAGACCCAGTACTTC.

The rearrangement links TRBV2 to TRBJ2-4; D may correspond to TRBD1 or TRBD2 (5 bases each). V shed 4 bases and J shed 6 bases, with 7 bases lying between them. The CDR3 covers 12 residues. Germline V gene sequence: CDR1 SNHLY, CDR2 FYNNEI. In DNA form, the CDR3 reads TGTGCCAGCAGTGGGGACCGAAACATTCAGTACTTC. It yields the protein CASSGDRNIQYF.

The rearrangement uses TRBV9 and TRBJ1-5, with 7 positions matching TRBD1. Germline V lookup: CDR1 SGDLS, CDR2 YYNGEE. V shed 1 base and J 3 bases; nucleotides not matched to a gene: 4. This CDR3 is built from 15 residues. Here the CDR3 DNA reads TGTGCCAGCAGCGTATCAGGGGGAAACAATCAGCCCCAGCATTTT. Translated: CASSVSGGNNQPQHF. The whole variable domain, remainder taken from reference TRBV9 and TRBJ1-5, is DSGVTQTPKHLITATGQRVTLRCSPRSGDLSVYWYQQSLDQGLQFLIQYYNGEERAKGNILERFSAQQFPDLHSELNLSSLELGDSALYFCASSVSGGNNQPQHFGDGTRLSIL.

The rearrangement uses TRBV27 and TRBJ1-5; TRBD1 is a possible D gene (5 bases). This CDR3 comprises 15 residues. Germline CDR1 and CDR2: MNHEY and SMNVEV (reference sequence). The V and J ends lost 2 bases and 1 base respectively, with 9 bases between them. In nucleotides, the CDR3 is TGTGCCAGCAGTTTACAGGGCTTAAGCAATCAGCCCCAGCATTTT. It specifies CASSLQGLSNQPQHF.

This clone came up a few times. The V call is TRBV6-5, the J call TRBJ2-5; weak D call: TRBD1 (6 bases). The germline V gene encodes CDR1 MNHEY and CDR2 SVGAGI. Trimming cost V 2 bases and J 5 bases, with 15 bases left between them. The CDR3 contains 15 residues. The CDR3 nucleotides read TGTGCCAGCAGTTACCTCGGGACACAACCGGAGACCCAGTACTTC. It encodes CASSYLGTQPETQYF.

V gene TRBV4-3 combines with J gene TRBJ2-1, with 12 bases that match TRBD2. This CDR3 is 21 amino acids long. Germline values: CDR1 LGHNA, CDR2 YSLEER. V trimming: 4 bases; J trimming: 3 bases; junction bases outside the gene matches: 19. This chain's CDR3 is CASSLSYRTSGTRGFYNEQFF. CDR3 in DNA: TGCGCCAGCAGCCTTTCTTATAGGACTAGCGGGACCCGCGGTTTCTACAATGAGCAGTTCTTC.

The chain links TRBV4-1 to TRBJ1-2; 7 bases agree with TRBD1. Germline V gene data show CDR1 as MGHRA and CDR2 as YSYEKL. Trimming took 3 bases from V and 5 from J; bases not matched to a gene: 15. CDR3 length: 17 residues. The CDR3 spells CASSHNPERRGAYGYTF. In DNA form, the CDR3 reads TGCGCCAGCAGCCACAACCCTGAACGCAGGGGGGCTTATGGCTACACCTTC.

The genes are TRBV15 and TRBJ2-6; possible D gene TRBD2, 5 bases. The CDR3 sequence is 16 residues long. Germline V gives CDR1 LNHNV, CDR2 YYDKDF (reference sequence). V lost 0 bases to trimming and J lost 0 bases, with 6 bases between them. CDR3 sequence (DNA): TGTGCCACCAGCAGAGATCGGGGCTCTGGGGCCAACGTCCTGACTTTC. Protein: CATSRDRGSGANVLTF.

The CDR3 is CASSWGQGAKETQYF. In DNA, the CDR3 is TGTGCCAGCAGCTGGGGACAGGGGGCGAAAGAGACCCAGTACTTC. The rearrangement links TRBV5-8 to TRBJ2-5; 12 bases match TRBD1. This CDR3 comprises 15 residues. The V gene's germline CDR1 is SGHTS and CDR2 YDEGEE. With V trimmed by 3 bases and J by 3 bases, 3 bases remained unmatched.

This sequence joins TRBV20-1 and TRBJ2-1, with D unclear. The CDR3 is made up of 11 amino acids. The V end lost 2 bases, the J end lost 5 bases, and 4 bases lay between the germline ends. Germline V gives CDR1 DFQATT, CDR2 SNEGSKA (reference sequence). The CDR3 nucleotides are TGCAGTGCTAGATACCACAATGAGCAGTTCTTC. Protein: CSARYHNEQFF.

The chain combines TRBV5-3 with TRBJ1-1, with D unresolved. TRBV5-3 has ORF status, its function being uncertain. Trimming stripped 3 bases from V and 1 base from J, with 25 bases between. The CDR3 has 19 residues. DNA of the CDR3: TGTGCCAGAAGCTGTAAAACCCGACTCGAATCAACCCAGAACACTGAAGCTTTCTTT. Residues: CARSCKTRLESTQNTEAFF.

The rearrangement links TRBV15 to TRBJ2-2; D is uncertain. V gave up 0 bases and J gave up 0 bases, with 11 bases separating them. Germline CDR1 LNHNV, CDR2 YYDKDF (reference sequence). The CDR3 runs 17 residues. The CDR3 protein is CATSRDLAGPNTGELFF. In nucleotides, the CDR3 is TGTGCCACCAGCAGAGACTTGGCAGGACCGAACACCGGGGAGCTGTTTTTT.

The chain carries TRBV2 and TRBJ2-2; unclear D gene. V lost 6 bases and J 2 bases, leaving 7 bases between the germline ends. Germline V CDR1 and CDR2: SNHLY, FYNNEI. The CDR3 spans 13 residues. The CDR3 spells CASSRGNTGELFF. CDR3 in DNA: TGTGCCAGCAGCCGCGGTAACACCGGGGAGCTGTTTTTT.

V gene TRBV4-3 combines with J gene TRBJ1-1; 7 positions agree with TRBD1. In germline, CDR1 is LGHNA, CDR2 YSLEER. The V and J ends lost 5 bases and 4 bases, in that order; junction bases with no gene match: 16. CDR3 length: 17 residues. The CDR3 sequence: CASSIIRQGYGGTEAFF. CDR3 in DNA: TGCGCCAGCAGCATAATACGACAGGGTTATGGAGGCACTGAAGCTTTCTTT.

The chain uses TRBV30 and TRBJ2-4; possibly TRBD2 for D (6 bases). The CDR3 has 17 residues. Trimming pared 0 bases from V and 1 base from J, leaving 16 bases between. The germline V gene has CDR1 GTSNPN and CDR2 SVGIG (reference sequence). This CDR3 reads CAWSVVWGGFAKNIQYF. CDR3 nucleotide sequence: TGTGCCTGGAGTGTAGTCTGGGGAGGCTTCGCCAAAAACATTCAGTACTTC. The entire variable domain, with the rest obtained from reference TRBV30 and TRBJ2-4, is as follows: SQTIHQWPATLVQPVGSPLSLECTVEGTSNPNLYWYRQAAGRGLQLLFYSVGIGQISSEVPQNLSASRPQDRQFILSSKKLLLSDSGFYLCAWSVVWGGFAKNIQYFGAGTRLSVL.

The chain carries TRBV6-5 and TRBJ1-1; a weak D match, TRBD1 (6 bases). The CDR3 extends over 15 amino acids. Germline V gene sequence: CDR1 MNHEY, CDR2 SVGAGI. V shed 2 bases and J shed 1 base, with 11 bases lying between them. This chain's CDR3 is CASSYRTVGNTEAFF. The CDR3 DNA is TGTGCCAGCAGTTACAGGACAGTAGGGAACACTGAAGCTTTCTTT.

The chain recombines TRBV6-5 with TRBJ1-2; no clear D. Germline assignment: CDR1 MNHEY and CDR2 SVGAGI. V lost 0 bases and J lost 4, with 9 bases in between. The CDR3 runs to 14 residues. CDR3 residues: CASSYSPKGYGYTF. CDR3 nucleotides: TGTGCCAGCAGTTACTCTCCGAAGGGCTATGGCTACACCTTC.

This chain connects TRBV4-3 to TRBJ2-7; D remains ambiguous. The V and J ends lost 0 bases and 3 bases respectively, with 6 bases between them. Germline assignment: CDR1 LGHNA and CDR2 YSLEER. The CDR3 covers 13 residues. CDR3 nucleotide sequence: TGCGCCAGCAGCCAAGATGACGGCTACGAGCAGTACTTC. Translation gives CASSQDDGYEQYF.

This sequence joins TRBV6-1 and TRBJ2-5, with D unresolved. The CDR3 is made up of 15 amino acids. V was cut by 4 bases and J by 2 bases, with 14 bases left in between. In germline, CDR1 is MNHNS, CDR2 SASEGT. CDR3 sequence reads: CASSGGWTVQETQYF. CDR3 coding DNA: TGTGCCAGCAGTGGGGGATGGACGGTACAAGAGACCCAGTACTTC.

The V gene is TRBV19, the J gene TRBJ2-1; TRBD2 matches 7 bases. J was trimmed by 2 bases and V by 7 bases; bases with no gene match: 8. The CDR3 consists of 15 residues. Germline V gives CDR1 LNHDA, CDR2 SQIVND (reference sequence). CDR3 DNA: TGTGCCAGTAATAGTCTAGCGGCCACCTACAATGAGCAGTTCTTC. It yields the protein CASNSLAATYNEQFF.

The chain joins TRBV6-5 to TRBJ1-2, with 7 bases matching TRBD1. V shed 5 bases, J shed 4 bases, and the junction held 7 bases outside the gene matches. The CDR3 has 14 amino acids. CDR1 is MNHEY, CDR2 SVGAGI, per germline. In DNA form, the CDR3 reads TGTGCCAGCAGTCTGCAGGGGGGAGGCTATGGCTACACCTTC. Its protein product is CASSLQGGGYGYTF.

V gene TRBV11-2 combines with J gene TRBJ2-2, with 8 bases fitting TRBD1. This CDR3 spans 14 amino acids. Trimming removed 5 bases from V and 6 bases from J; junction bases left unmatched: 5. CDR1 is SGHAT, CDR2 FQNNGV, per germline. CDR3 residues: CASSTPDRAGELFF. The CDR3 DNA reads as TGTGCCAGCAGCACCCCGGACAGGGCCGGGGAGCTGTTTTTT.

The CDR3: CASSTTGPPEAFF. As DNA, the CDR3 is TGTGCCAGCAGCACTACAGGGCCGCCTGAAGCTTTCTTT. V gene TRBV13 combines with J gene TRBJ1-1; D might be TRBD1 (6 bases). The CDR3 length is 13 residues. Germline V gene data show CDR1 as PRHDT and CDR2 as FYEKMQ (reference sequence). With 5 bases removed from V and 6 bases from J, the gap between germline ends came to 13 bases.

The J gene is TRBJ2-7, the V gene TRBV19, with unresolved D. The CDR3 spans 14 residues. Germline V lookup: CDR1 LNHDA, CDR2 SQIVND (reference sequence). V was cut by 3 bases and J by 0 bases, with 9 bases left in between. The CDR3 is CASSISLGSYEQYF. CDR3 DNA: TGTGCCAGTAGTATCAGTCTTGGCTCCTACGAGCAGTACTTC.

V gene TRBV28 combines with J gene TRBJ2-1, with D possibly called TRBD1 or TRBD2 (5 bases each). Germline V gives CDR1 MDHEN, CDR2 SYDVKM. V shed 8 bases and J shed 6 bases, with 23 bases lying between them. The CDR3 is 16 amino acids. In DNA, the CDR3 is TGTGCCAGCCACAGTTTAGCCCTTCGTGGGGGCAATGAGCAGTTCTTC. Its translation: CASHSLALRGGNEQFF.

J is TRBJ2-1 and V is TRBV7-2; D is possibly TRBD2 (5 bases). Per the germline V gene, CDR1 is SGHTA and CDR2 is FQGNSA. This CDR3 has 16 amino acids. V was cut by 1 base and J by 0 bases, with 10 bases left in between. CDR3 DNA: TGTGCCAGCAGCTTAGGGCTAGCCGCCTCCTACAATGAGCAGTTCTTC. This sequence encodes CASSLGLAASYNEQFF.

The rearrangement links TRBV11-2 to TRBJ2-3; TRBD1 is a possible D gene (6 bases). Per germline, CDR1 SGHAT and CDR2 FQNNGV. The CDR3 is 13 residues long. Trimming stripped 5 bases from V and 6 bases from J, with 12 bases between. This CDR3 reads CASSPGDRDTQYF. The CDR3 region has the DNA TGTGCCAGCAGCCCAGGGGATCGGGATACGCAGTATTTT.

The rearrangement uses TRBV4-1 and TRBJ2-7, with no clear D. The CDR3 runs to 14 residues. Germline CDR1 MGHRA, CDR2 YSYEKL. The V and J ends lost 1 base and 4 bases respectively, with 11 bases between them. CDR3 loop: CASSQVSEEYEQYF. In nucleotides, the CDR3 is TGCGCCAGCAGCCAAGTTTCGGAAGAGTACGAGCAGTACTTC.

The CDR3 nucleotides read TGTGCCAGCACCTCGGGCCCATTTTCTAACACCGGGGAGCTGTTTTTT. Translation: CASTSGPFSNTGELFF. The chain joins TRBV11-2 to TRBJ2-2; D is uncertain. The V and J ends lost 7 bases and 2 bases respectively, with 17 bases between them. The CDR3 is 16 amino acids. The germline gives CDR1 SGHAT, CDR2 FQNNGV.

The V gene is TRBV6-6, the J gene TRBJ2-3, with D maybe TRBD1 (6 bases). V gave up 6 bases and J gave up 3 bases, with 16 bases separating them. This CDR3 comprises 15 residues. Germline values: CDR1 MNHNY, CDR2 SVGAGI (reference sequence). The CDR3 DNA follows: TGTGCCAGCAGCCCCACAGGGCTGAGGACAGATACGCAGTATTTT. Translation: CASSPTGLRTDTQYF.